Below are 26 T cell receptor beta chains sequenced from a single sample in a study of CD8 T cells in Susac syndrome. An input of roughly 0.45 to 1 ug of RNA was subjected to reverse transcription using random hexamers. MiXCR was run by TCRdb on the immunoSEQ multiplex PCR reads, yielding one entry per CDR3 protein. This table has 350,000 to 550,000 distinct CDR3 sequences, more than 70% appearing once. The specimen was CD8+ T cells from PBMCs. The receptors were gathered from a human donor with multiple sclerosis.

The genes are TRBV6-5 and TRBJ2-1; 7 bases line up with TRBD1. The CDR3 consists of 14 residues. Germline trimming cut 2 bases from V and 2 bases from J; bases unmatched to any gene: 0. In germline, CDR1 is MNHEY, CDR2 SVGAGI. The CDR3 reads CASSYGTAYNEQFF. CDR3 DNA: TGTGCCAGCAGTTACGGGACAGCCTACAATGAGCAGTTCTTC.

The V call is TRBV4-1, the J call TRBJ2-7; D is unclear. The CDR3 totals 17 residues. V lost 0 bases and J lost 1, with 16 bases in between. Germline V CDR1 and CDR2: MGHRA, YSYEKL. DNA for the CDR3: TGCGCCAGCAGCCAAGATGTGCTAATGGCGGCGTCCTACGAGCAGTACTTC. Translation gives CASSQDVLMAASYEQYF.

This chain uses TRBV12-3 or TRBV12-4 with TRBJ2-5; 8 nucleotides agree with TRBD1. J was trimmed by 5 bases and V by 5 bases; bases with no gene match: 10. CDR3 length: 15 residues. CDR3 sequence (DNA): TGTGCCAGCAGTCTTACAGGGGGTCTATGGGAGACCCAGTACTTC. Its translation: CASSLTGGLWETQYF.

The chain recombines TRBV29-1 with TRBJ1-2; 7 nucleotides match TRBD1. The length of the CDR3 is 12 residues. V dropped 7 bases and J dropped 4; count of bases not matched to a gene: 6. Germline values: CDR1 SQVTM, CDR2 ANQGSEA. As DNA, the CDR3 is TGCAGCGCCAAGACAGGGACCTATGGCTACACCTTC. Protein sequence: CSAKTGTYGYTF.

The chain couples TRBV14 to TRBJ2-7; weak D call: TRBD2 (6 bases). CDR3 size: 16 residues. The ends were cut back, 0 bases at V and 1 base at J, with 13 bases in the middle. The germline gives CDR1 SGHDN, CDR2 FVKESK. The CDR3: CASSQERRGGSYEQYF. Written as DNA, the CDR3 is TGTGCCAGCAGCCAAGAAAGAAGGGGAGGATCCTACGAGCAGTACTTC. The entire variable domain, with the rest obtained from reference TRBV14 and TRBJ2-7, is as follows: EAGVTQFPSHSVIEKGQTVTLRCDPISGHDNLYWYRRVMGKEIKFLLHFVKESKQDESGMPNNRFLAERTGGTYSTLKVQPAELEDSGVYFCASSQERRGGSYEQYFGPGTRLTVT.

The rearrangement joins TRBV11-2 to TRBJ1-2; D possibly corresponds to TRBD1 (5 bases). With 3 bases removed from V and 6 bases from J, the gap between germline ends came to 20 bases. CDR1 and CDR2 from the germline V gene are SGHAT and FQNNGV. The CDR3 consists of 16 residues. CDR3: CASSLGWEGMNDGYTF. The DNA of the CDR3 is TGTGCCAGCAGCTTGGGCTGGGAGGGGATGAATGATGGCTACACCTTC. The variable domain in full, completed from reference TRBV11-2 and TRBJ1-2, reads EAGVAQSPRYKIIEKRQSVAFWCNPISGHATLYWYQQILGQGPKLLIQFQNNGVVDDSQLPKDRFSAERLKGVDSTLKIQPAKLEDSAVYLCASSLGWEGMNDGYTFGSGTRLTVV.

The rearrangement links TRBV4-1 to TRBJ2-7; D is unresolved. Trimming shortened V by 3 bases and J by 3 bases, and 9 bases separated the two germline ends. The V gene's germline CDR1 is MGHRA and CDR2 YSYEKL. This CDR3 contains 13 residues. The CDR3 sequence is CASSQVIDYEQYF. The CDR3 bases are TGCGCCAGCAGCCAGGTAATCGACTACGAGCAGTACTTC.

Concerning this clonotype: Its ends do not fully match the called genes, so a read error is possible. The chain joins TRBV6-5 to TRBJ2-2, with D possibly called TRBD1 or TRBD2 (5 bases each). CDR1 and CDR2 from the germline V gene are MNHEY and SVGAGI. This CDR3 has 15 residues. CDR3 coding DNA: TGTGCCAGCAGCCGGGACGGTCCAAACACCAGGGAGCTGTTTTTT. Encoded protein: CASSRDGPNTRELFF.

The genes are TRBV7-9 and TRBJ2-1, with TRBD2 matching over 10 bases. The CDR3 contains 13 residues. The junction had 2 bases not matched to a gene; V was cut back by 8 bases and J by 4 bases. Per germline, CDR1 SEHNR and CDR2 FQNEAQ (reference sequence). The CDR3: CASLAGAYNEQFF. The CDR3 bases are TGTGCCAGCCTAGCGGGGGCATACAATGAGCAGTTCTTC.

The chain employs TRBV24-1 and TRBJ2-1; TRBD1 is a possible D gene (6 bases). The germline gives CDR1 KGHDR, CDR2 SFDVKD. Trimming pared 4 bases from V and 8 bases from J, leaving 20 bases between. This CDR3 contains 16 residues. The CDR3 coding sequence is TGTGCCACCAGTGACTCGAACAGGGTCTTTGGAGATGAGCAGTTCTTC. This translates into CATSDSNRVFGDEQFF.

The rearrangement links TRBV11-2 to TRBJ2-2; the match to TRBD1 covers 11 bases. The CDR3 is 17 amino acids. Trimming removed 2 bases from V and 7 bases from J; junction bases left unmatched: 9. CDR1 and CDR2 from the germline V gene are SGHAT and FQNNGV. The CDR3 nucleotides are TGTGCCAGCAGCTTATATACGGGACAGGGGGAAATCGGGGAGCTGTTTTTT. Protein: CASSLYTGQGEIGELFF.

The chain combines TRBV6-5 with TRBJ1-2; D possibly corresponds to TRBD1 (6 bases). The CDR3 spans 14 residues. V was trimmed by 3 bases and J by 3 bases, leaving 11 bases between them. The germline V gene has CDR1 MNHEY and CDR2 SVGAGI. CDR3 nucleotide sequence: TGTGCCAGCAGTTATATGTCAGGGGACTATGGCTACACCTTC. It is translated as CASSYMSGDYGYTF.

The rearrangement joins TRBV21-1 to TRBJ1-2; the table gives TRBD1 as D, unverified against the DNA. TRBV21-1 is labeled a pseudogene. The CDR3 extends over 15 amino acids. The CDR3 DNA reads TGTGCCAGCGGGGGCGGCAGGCTTTCGACGGAACACTACACCTTC. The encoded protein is CASGGGRLSTEHYTF.

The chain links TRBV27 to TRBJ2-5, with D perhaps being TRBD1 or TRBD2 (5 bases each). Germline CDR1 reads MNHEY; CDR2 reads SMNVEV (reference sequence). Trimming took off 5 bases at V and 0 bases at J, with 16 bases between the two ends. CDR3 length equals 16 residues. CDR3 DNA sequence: TGTGCCAGCAGTACCACAAACTGGGACCACCAAGAGACCCAGTACTTC. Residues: CASSTTNWDHQETQYF.

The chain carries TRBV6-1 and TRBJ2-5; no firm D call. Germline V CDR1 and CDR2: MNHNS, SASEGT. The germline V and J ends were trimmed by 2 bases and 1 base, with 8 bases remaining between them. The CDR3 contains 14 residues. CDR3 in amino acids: CASSEYSLQETQYF. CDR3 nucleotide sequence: TGTGCCAGCAGTGAATACAGCCTCCAAGAGACCCAGTACTTC.

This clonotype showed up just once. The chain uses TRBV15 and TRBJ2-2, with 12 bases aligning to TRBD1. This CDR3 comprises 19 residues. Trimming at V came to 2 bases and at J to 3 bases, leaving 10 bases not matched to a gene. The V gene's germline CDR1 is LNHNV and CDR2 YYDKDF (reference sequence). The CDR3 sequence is CATSRPTGTGGSDTGELFF. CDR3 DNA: TGTGCCACCAGCAGACCAACCGGGACAGGGGGCTCGGACACCGGGGAGCTGTTTTTT.

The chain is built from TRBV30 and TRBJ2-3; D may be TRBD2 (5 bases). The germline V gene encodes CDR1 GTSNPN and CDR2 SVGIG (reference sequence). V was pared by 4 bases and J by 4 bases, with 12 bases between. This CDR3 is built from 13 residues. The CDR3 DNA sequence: TGTGCCTGGAATTATGGCGGGTCAGATACGCAGTATTTT. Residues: CAWNYGGSDTQYF.

CDR3 DNA: TGCGCCAGCAGCCAAGTACAGGGTGTCCAGCCCCAGCATTTT. Protein: CASSQVQGVQPQHF. This sequence joins TRBV4-1 and TRBJ1-5; D is possibly TRBD1 (6 bases). The CDR3 consists of 14 residues. V lost 1 base to trimming and J lost 7 bases, with 11 bases between them. In germline, CDR1 is MGHRA, CDR2 YSYEKL.

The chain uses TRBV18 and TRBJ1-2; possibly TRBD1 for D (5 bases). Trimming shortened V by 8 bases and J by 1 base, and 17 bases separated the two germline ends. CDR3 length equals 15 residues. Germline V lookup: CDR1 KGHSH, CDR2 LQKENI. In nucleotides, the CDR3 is TGTGCCAGCGGGACGGGGGTGGAGGATAACTATGGCTACACCTTC. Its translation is CASGTGVEDNYGYTF.

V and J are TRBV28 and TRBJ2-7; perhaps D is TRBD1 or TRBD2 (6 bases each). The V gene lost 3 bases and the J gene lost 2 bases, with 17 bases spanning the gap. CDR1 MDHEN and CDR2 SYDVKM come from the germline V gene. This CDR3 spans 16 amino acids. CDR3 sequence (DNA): TGTGCCAGCAGTTTGGAATTAGGGGGGACCCCCTACGAGCAGTACTTC. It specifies CASSLELGGTPYEQYF.

The chain's CDR3 is CASSQDGITPADTQYF. CDR3 DNA: TGTGCCAGCAGCCAAGATGGAATAACGCCAGCAGATACGCAGTATTTT. This sequence joins TRBV14 and TRBJ2-3; D is undetermined. Germline values: CDR1 SGHDN, CDR2 FVKESK. V lost 0 bases and J lost 4, with 14 bases in between. The CDR3 contains 16 residues. The full variable domain, its missing parts supplied by reference TRBV14 and TRBJ2-3, is EAGVTQFPSHSVIEKGQTVTLRCDPISGHDNLYWYRRVMGKEIKFLLHFVKESKQDESGMPNNRFLAERTGGTYSTLKVQPAELEDSGVYFCASSQDGITPADTQYFGPGTRLTVL.

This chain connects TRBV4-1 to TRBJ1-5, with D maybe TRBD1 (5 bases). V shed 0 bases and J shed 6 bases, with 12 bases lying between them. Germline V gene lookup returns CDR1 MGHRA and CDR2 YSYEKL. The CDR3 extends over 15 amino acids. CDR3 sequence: CASSQENVQGQPQHF. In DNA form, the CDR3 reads TGCGCCAGCAGCCAAGAGAACGTTCAGGGTCAGCCCCAGCATTTT.

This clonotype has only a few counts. The CDR3 DNA reads as TGTGCCAGCAGCCAAACCAGGGGGCAGGAGCCCCAGCATTTT. It specifies CASSQTRGQEPQHF. This sequence joins TRBV11-2 and TRBJ1-5; 8 positions match TRBD1. Germline V gene data show CDR1 as SGHAT and CDR2 as FQNNGV. After removal of 5 bases from V and 8 bases from J, the junction contained 8 bases not matched to a gene. The CDR3 has 14 residues.

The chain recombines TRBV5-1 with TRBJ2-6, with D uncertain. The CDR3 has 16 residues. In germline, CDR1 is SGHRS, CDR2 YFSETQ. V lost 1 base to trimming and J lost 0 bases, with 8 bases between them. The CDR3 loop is CASSLLGDSGANVLTF. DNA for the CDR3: TGCGCCAGCAGCTTGTTAGGCGACTCTGGGGCCAACGTCCTGACTTTC.

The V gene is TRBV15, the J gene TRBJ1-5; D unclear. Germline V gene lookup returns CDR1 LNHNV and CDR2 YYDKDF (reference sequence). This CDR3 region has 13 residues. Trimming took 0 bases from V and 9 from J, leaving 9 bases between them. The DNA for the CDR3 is TGTGCCACCAGCAGAGAGACGGAGGGGCCCCAGCATTTT. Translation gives CATSRETEGPQHF.

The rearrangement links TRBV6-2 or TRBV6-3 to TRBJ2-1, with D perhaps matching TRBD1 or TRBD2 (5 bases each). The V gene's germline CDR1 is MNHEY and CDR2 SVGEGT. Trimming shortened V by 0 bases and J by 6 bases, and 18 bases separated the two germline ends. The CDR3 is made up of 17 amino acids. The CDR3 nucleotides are TGTGCCAGCAGTTACTCGTCACTAGATCTTCAGGGCAATGAGCAGTTCTTC. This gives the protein CASSYSSLDLQGNEQFF.